Presented here are 26 T cell receptor beta chains from one specimen sequenced in a study of blood T cell repertoires in COVID-19. This table comes from immunoSEQ multiplex PCR, and its TCRdb copy is limited to in-frame clones, with some not included. This repertoire shows about 200,000 clones, approximately 86% found once; its top ten account for 3% to 3.5%. Sequenced sample: peripheral blood. All receptors derive from a man aged 55 to 70 with acute or convalescent COVID-19.

This chain links TRBV7-3 with TRBJ2-7; the D gene is possibly TRBD1 (6 bases). CDR3 length: 14 amino acids. V dropped 5 bases and J dropped 0 bases, with 11 bases sitting between them. The germline CDR1 and CDR2 sequences are SGHTA and FQGTGA. The CDR3 nucleotides read TGTGCCAGCAGCCGAGACAGGACCTCCTACGAGCAGTACTTC. The encoded protein is CASSRDRTSYEQYF.

The genes are TRBV2 and TRBJ2-7, with 10 positions matching TRBD1. V lost 6 bases, J lost 5 bases, and 10 bases stayed unmatched. CDR3 size: 15 residues. The germline gives CDR1 SNHLY, CDR2 FYNNEI. DNA for the CDR3: TGTGCCAGCAGGTCAGAAGGGACAGGGGTCGACGAGCAGTACTTC. Its translation is CASRSEGTGVDEQYF.

The chain recombines TRBV19 with TRBJ1-2; TRBD1 might be the D (6 bases). CDR1 and CDR2 (germline): LNHDA, SQIVND (reference sequence). The CDR3 has 15 amino acids. Trimming took 5 bases from V and 6 from J, leaving 19 bases between them. CDR3 sequence reads: CASSPRKTGRNGYTF. The CDR3 nucleotides are TGTGCCAGTAGTCCCCGAAAAACAGGGCGTAATGGCTACACCTTC.

The CDR3 is CASSRDSAGARTDTQYF. As DNA, the CDR3 is TGTGCCAGCAGCCGAGATTCAGCGGGGGCGCGCACAGATACGCAGTATTTT. The chain carries TRBV7-3 and TRBJ2-3, with 8 bases that match TRBD2. With V trimmed by 5 bases and J by 1 base, 11 bases remained unmatched. CDR1 and CDR2 from the germline V gene are SGHTA and FQGTGA. This CDR3 is built from 17 residues.

The rearrangement joins TRBV3-1 (or the pseudogene TRBV3-2) to TRBJ2-1; 7 nucleotides match TRBD2. The CDR3 spans 21 residues. Germline-derived CDR1 and CDR2 are LGHDT and YNNKEL (reference sequence). J gave up 0 bases and V 4 bases, and 21 bases lay outside the gene matches. CDR3 nucleotide sequence: TGTGCCAGCAGCCCCCTGGGGGGGGATGGCCTCTCTACCAGCTCCTACAATGAGCAGTTCTTC. This codes for CASSPLGGDGLSTSSYNEQFF.

The CDR3 sequence: CASSIYAGNPNQPQHF. The DNA for the CDR3 is TGTGCCAGTAGTATATATGCAGGGAATCCCAATCAGCCCCAGCATTTT. The chain carries TRBV19 and TRBJ1-5; TRBD1 is a possible D gene (5 bases). Germline V gene lookup returns CDR1 LNHDA and CDR2 SQIVND (reference sequence). Trimming shortened V by 2 bases and J by 3 bases, and 14 bases separated the two germline ends. This CDR3 spans 16 amino acids.

CDR3 protein: CASSIIGGTATNIQYF. In DNA, the CDR3 is TGTGCCAGTAGTATAATAGGGGGGACAGCAACAAACATTCAGTACTTC. The chain combines TRBV19 with TRBJ2-4, with D tentatively TRBD1 (7 bases). This CDR3 is built from 16 residues. V gave up 2 bases and J gave up 6 bases, with 17 bases separating them. Germline assignment: CDR1 LNHDA and CDR2 SQIVND (reference sequence).

The V gene is TRBV3-1 (or the pseudogene TRBV3-2), the J gene TRBJ1-2; weak D call: TRBD1 (6 bases). The germline CDR1 and CDR2 sequences are LGHDT and YNNKEL (reference sequence). The CDR3 spans 14 residues. Trimming cost V 5 bases and J 6 bases, with 16 bases left between them. DNA of the CDR3: TGTGCCAGCAGCGAGTCCCAGGGGCGGCATGGCTACACCTTC. This sequence encodes CASSESQGRHGYTF.

This chain connects TRBV3-1 (or the pseudogene TRBV3-2) to TRBJ2-7, with a tentative D call TRBD1 (6 bases). The CDR3 is 13 residues long. The germline V gene encodes CDR1 LGHDT and CDR2 YNNKEL (reference sequence). Trimming removed 3 bases at V and 9 bases at J, with 15 bases between. The CDR3 loop reads CASSQITGLAQYF. In nucleotides, the CDR3 is TGTGCCAGCAGCCAGATTACAGGGTTGGCGCAGTACTTC.

The chain has TRBV5-6 and TRBJ1-5, with D possibly matching TRBD1 (6 bases). V was pared by 2 bases and J by 6 bases, with 12 bases between. CDR1 and CDR2 from the germline V gene are SGHDT and YYEEEE. The CDR3 runs to 14 residues. The CDR3 region is CASSLTGQRQPQHF. Written as DNA, the CDR3 is TGTGCCAGCAGCTTAACAGGGCAGCGTCAGCCCCAGCATTTT.

This clone has only a few counts. This chain links TRBV7-2 with TRBJ2-5, with 10 bases fitting TRBD2. The CDR3 runs to 14 residues. CDR1 is SGHTA and CDR2 is FQGNSA in the germline V gene. Trimming removed 7 bases from V and 5 bases from J; junction bases left unmatched: 7. The CDR3 nucleotides read TGTGCCAGCATGCAGCGGGGGGGCGGCGAGACCCAGTACTTC. Translating it yields CASMQRGGGETQYF.

The chain recombines TRBV6-5 with TRBJ1-4; TRBD1 matches 7 bases. V was clipped by 5 bases and J by 6 bases; unmatched bases: 6. CDR3 length: 14 residues. Looked up from germline, CDR1 is MNHEY and CDR2 is SVGAGI. The CDR3 is CASSHRDSHEKLFF. CDR3 in DNA: TGTGCCAGCAGTCACAGGGACAGCCATGAAAAACTGTTTTTT.

The chain employs TRBV28 and TRBJ1-1, with D possibly matching TRBD1 (5 bases). The CDR3 covers 14 residues. Germline V CDR1 and CDR2: MDHEN, SYDVKM. The V end was cut by 2 bases, the J end by 4 bases, with 11 bases between. The CDR3 protein is CASSLRAGGTEAFF. The CDR3 DNA follows: TGTGCCAGCAGTTTACGGGCCGGGGGCACTGAAGCTTTCTTT.

This clone was seen a single time. The chain employs TRBV6-1 and TRBJ1-2; 11 nucleotides align to TRBD1. Per germline, CDR1 MNHNS and CDR2 SASEGT. The CDR3 contains 16 residues. The V gene end was trimmed by 3 bases and the J gene end by 8 bases; junction bases not matched to a gene: 11. This chain's CDR3 is CASSERPPGQGEGYTF. In DNA, the CDR3 is TGTGCCAGCAGTGAGAGACCTCCGGGACAGGGGGAAGGCTACACCTTC.

The chain employs TRBV7-7 and TRBJ2-2; 10 bases fit TRBD2. CDR1 and CDR2 from the germline V gene are SSHAT and FNYEAQ (reference sequence). The CDR3 consists of 16 residues. V was clipped by 4 bases and J by 4 bases; unmatched bases: 6. CDR3 region: CASSSPAGGSTGELFF. In DNA, the CDR3 is TGTGCCAGCAGCTCCCCAGCGGGGGGGTCCACCGGGGAGCTGTTTTTT.

This clone was found once. This chain connects TRBV11-2 to TRBJ2-3; 9 nucleotides match TRBD2. The CDR3 runs 16 residues. Trimming removed 2 bases from V and 2 bases from J; junction bases left unmatched: 5. From germline, CDR1 is SGHAT and CDR2 FQNNGV. The CDR3, as DNA: TGTGCCAGCAGCTTAATGGCGGGGGGGACCACAGATACGCAGTATTTT. Encoded protein: CASSLMAGGTTDTQYF. The variable domain in full, with the rest retrieved from reference TRBV11-2 and TRBJ2-3, is EAGVAQSPRYKIIEKRQSVAFWCNPISGHATLYWYQQILGQGPKLLIQFQNNGVVDDSQLPKDRFSAERLKGVDSTLKIQPAKLEDSAVYLCASSLMAGGTTDTQYFGPGTRLTVL.

The CDR3 DNA reads TGTGCCATCAGCAGGAAGGGGCCCTACGAGCAGTACTTC. Translating gives CAISRKGPYEQYF. The chain is built from TRBV10-3 and TRBJ2-7, with a possible D match to TRBD1 (5 bases). This CDR3 is built from 13 residues. From germline, CDR1 is ENHRY and CDR2 SYGVKD. V was clipped by 6 bases and J by 2 bases, with 11 bases between them.

This clone was counted between two and nine times. The CDR3 here is CASTQVTGASYEQYF. The CDR3 DNA sequence: TGTGCCAGCACCCAAGTTACAGGGGCATCCTACGAGCAGTACTTC. This sequence joins TRBV6-5 and TRBJ2-7, with 7 positions matching TRBD1. The CDR3 contains 15 residues. Germline V gene sequence: CDR1 MNHEY, CDR2 SVGAGI. Unmatched junction bases numbered 10, after V lost 7 bases and J lost 1 base.

This chain links TRBV3-1 (or the pseudogene TRBV3-2) with TRBJ2-1; D might be TRBD1 (5 bases). CDR1 is LGHDT, CDR2 YNNKEL, per germline (reference sequence). Trimming took 0 bases from V and 4 from J, leaving 10 bases between them. The CDR3 consists of 15 residues. The CDR3 loop reads CASSQEGRPYNEQFF. In DNA, the CDR3 is TGTGCCAGCAGCCAAGAGGGGCGGCCTTACAATGAGCAGTTCTTC.

The rearrangement joins TRBV5-5 to TRBJ1-2; 8 bases are shared with TRBD1. This CDR3 is 16 amino acids long. V lost 2 bases to trimming and J lost 4 bases; unmatched junction nucleotides: 10. CDR1 is SGHKS, CDR2 YYEKEE, per germline (reference sequence). The CDR3 bases are TGTGCCAGCAGCTTAGGACAGGGCACTTCCTCCTATGGCTACACCTTC. Residues: CASSLGQGTSSYGYTF.

V is TRBV5-4 and J is TRBJ2-7; D gene ambiguous. Germline V gene data show CDR1 as SGHNT and CDR2 as YYREEE (reference sequence). Trimming shortened V by 0 bases and J by 3 bases, and 10 bases separated the two germline ends. The length of the CDR3 is 14 residues. As DNA, the CDR3 is TGTGCCAGCAGCTTGGCCGGAAACAGCTACGAGCAGTACTTC. Its translation: CASSLAGNSYEQYF.

V is TRBV9 and J is TRBJ1-4; D possibly corresponds to TRBD1 (5 bases). This CDR3 has 16 amino acids. Germline V gives CDR1 SGDLS, CDR2 YYNGEE. V gave up 2 bases and J gave up 6 bases, with 17 bases separating them. CDR3 bases: TGTGCCAGCAGCGTTGGGATCAACCAAGGGGATGAAAAACTGTTTTTT. Protein sequence: CASSVGINQGDEKLFF.

This clone appeared a few times. CDR3 nucleotide sequence: TGTGCCAGCAGCCTTAAGACGGCCGGGTCCGGAAAACTGTTTTTT. As protein: CASSLKTAGSGKLFF. This rearrangement joins TRBV3-1 (or the pseudogene TRBV3-2) to TRBJ1-4; no definite D call. This CDR3 region has 15 residues. Germline loops: CDR1 LGHDT, CDR2 YNNKEL (reference sequence). V lost 4 bases and J 10 bases, leaving 19 bases between the germline ends.

The chain couples TRBV13 to TRBJ2-7; 10 positions agree with TRBD1. V gave up 7 bases and J gave up 4 bases; unmatched junction bases: 7. This CDR3 contains 14 residues. Germline V gives CDR1 PRHDT, CDR2 FYEKMQ (reference sequence). For the CDR3, the DNA is TGTGCCAGCAACCATCGACAGGGGGCGTACGAGCAGTACTTC. Its translation is CASNHRQGAYEQYF. Drawing the rest from reference TRBV13 and TRBJ2-7, the complete variable domain is AAGVIQSPRHLIKEKRETATLKCYPIPRHDTVYWYQQGPGQDPQFLISFYEKMQSDKGSIPDRFSAQQFSDYHSELNMSSLELGDSALYFCASNHRQGAYEQYFGPGTRLTVT.

This chain uses TRBV5-1 with TRBJ2-3; TRBD1 is a possible D gene (6 bases). Germline values: CDR1 SGHRS, CDR2 YFSETQ. The CDR3 has 16 amino acids. V was cut by 0 bases and J by 0 bases, with 11 bases left in between. CDR3 region: CASSLGGTPSTDTQYF. In nucleotides, the CDR3 is TGCGCCAGCAGCTTGGGGGGGACACCCAGCACAGATACGCAGTATTTT.

V gene TRBV4-2 combines with J gene TRBJ1-4; D is unclear. CDR3 size: 16 residues. CDR1 is LGHNA and CDR2 is YNFKEQ in the germline V gene. V was pared by 0 bases and J by 0 bases, with 8 bases between. In DNA, the CDR3 is TGTGCCAGCAGCCAAGATCTAAGAACAACTAATGAAAAACTGTTTTTT. It yields the protein CASSQDLRTTNEKLFF.